The TCR beta chain under discussion was sequenced for a study of T cell responses to AZD1222 COVID-19 vaccine (dated by TCRdb to the early 2020s). Study-wide context: A total of approximately 250 trial participants underwent TCR sequencing, of whom 207 had received two doses of AZD1222 and 26 had received two doses of the MenACWY control vaccine. Trial participants were enrolled into age subgroups of 18-55, 56-69 and 70-plus years, which contained around 150, 29 and 61 TCR-sequenced participants, respectively. Findings and caveats that apply to the study as a whole: Participants were mostly white British, with more females than males. The authors suggested clonal diversity may have been underestimated. The vaccine-associated CD4 TCRs covered the entire spike protein, and the dominant responses fell in regions 160-218 and 743-854. Because no day 14 peak-response samples were available, repertoires were characterized only after the peak T cell response. Epitopes outside the regions mutated in the B.1.351 and B.1.1.7 variants were reportedly recognized by nearly half of the unique spike-specific TCRs. Conclusions about previously exposed vaccinees were limited because only six or seven AZD1222 recipients were SARS-CoV-2 seropositive at baseline. Spike-specific TCR breadth and depth rose significantly after two AZD1222 doses compared with day 0 and with MenACWY recipients. In the small 56-69-year group, the increase in depth fell short of significance, most likely because of low power.

The CDR3 regions of human TCRbeta chains were analyzed by immunosequencing. On the authors' methods: Repertoire TCRs were matched against a reference library of SARS-CoV-2-specific TCRs generated with the MIRA antigen-specificity platform. Breadth was defined as the fraction of unique TCRs that were SARS-CoV-2-associated. Depth was defined as the fraction of total T cells that were SARS-CoV-2-associated. Using the MIRA data, each spike-specific TCR was assigned both to the spike region to which the TCR was reactive and to a CD4 or CD8 class. Log10-transformed breadth and depth values were compared by one-way ANOVA with Sidak's multiple comparisons tests. Not all clones reach the TCRdb copy of this immuneACCESS table, which keeps in-frame sequences only. Checked studies attribute under half of the gap to unresolved V genes and leave the rest unexplained. The V and J calls and clone size come from that table; D and trimming were worked out from the DNA. This sample lists fewer than 200,000 clones; about 92% were detected once. The biggest ten clones account for about 3.5% of the sample.

Trimming removed 6 bases from V and 4 bases from J, leaving 12 bases between the germline ends. The CDR3, cysteine through phenylalanine, is 13 amino acids long. Only CDR3 DNA is held: 39 bases, read in frame from base 1. As regards this clone: Its antigen target is currently unknown. No much larger clone exists at a distance of one base, and base qualities are not known.

The time point label, read with the paper, signifies: about 28 days (+/-7) after the second vaccine dose. The sample's treatment or condition label, in plain terms: meningococcal conjugate vaccine given as trial control. Samples from vaccinated people were obtained from the UK trials COV001 and COV002, which included a single-blind randomized controlled phase 2/3 trial of AZD1222 (ChAdOx1 nCoV-19) in healthy adults. For TCRbeta chain sequencing, PBMC samples from trial participants were taken at day 0 and at day 28 after the second dose. Source: peripheral blood, taken 28 days after the second dose of the MenACWY control vaccine. The chain is made from TRBV12-3 or TRBV12-4 and TRBJ1-2, with no confidently assigned D gene. The TCR comes from an adult who received the MenACWY meningococcal vaccine as a control. This receptor carries the CDR3 CASSPQKIYGYTF. The nucleotide sequence reads TGTGCCAGCAGCCCTCAGAAGATCTATGGCTACACCTTC.